The following is a TCR beta chain sequence with its context. These data originate in a study of metastatic and nonmetastatic thyroid tumors. Every patient underwent thyroid surgery untreated. TCRdb ran MiXCR on the PCR reads. Of about 27,000 clones listed, roughly 15% are singletons. The sample was blood. This receptor was obtained from a male donor with papillary thyroid cancer or a benign thyroid nodule (not recorded which). Some clones in this sample may be carry-over from other donors' samples.

CDR3 protein: CASSLTGGTGNTIYF. CDR3 in DNA: TGTGCCAGCAGTCTGACAGGGGGAACTGGAAACACCATATATTTT. The V gene is TRBV6-1, the J gene TRBJ1-3, with TRBD1 matching 9 bases. After removal of 5 bases from V and 2 bases from J, the junction contained 4 bases not matched to a gene. This CDR3 spans 15 amino acids. Germline CDR1 MNHNS, CDR2 SASEGT.